What follows are 23 T cell receptor beta chains derived from one specimen sequenced in a study of blood T cell repertoires in COVID-19. Produced via immunoSEQ multiplex PCR; TCRdb's table is partial and in-frame only. Among about 150,000 clones, around four fifths were seen once, and the ten largest hold roughly a fifth. Sequenced input: peripheral blood. Receptors were obtained from a woman between 70 and 85 years old who had recovered from COVID-19.

V is TRBV10-3 and J is TRBJ1-6, with D unclear. CDR1 ENHRY and CDR2 SYGVKD come from the germline V gene. The CDR3 has 16 residues. Trimming removed 4 bases from V and 9 bases from J, with 19 bases in between. The CDR3 region is CAISVEAGSASSPLHF. CDR3 sequence (DNA): TGTGCCATCAGTGTTGAGGCGGGATCGGCAAGTTCACCCCTCCACTTT.

As DNA, the CDR3 is TGTGCCAGCTCACCACCGGCAGGGGGTCGTGAGACCCAGTACTTC. It specifies CASSPPAGGRETQYF. The V gene is TRBV18, the J gene TRBJ2-5; 7 bases line up with TRBD1. J gave up 5 bases and V 0 bases, and 6 bases lay outside the gene matches. The CDR3 is 15 amino acids. The V gene's germline CDR1 is KGHSH and CDR2 LQKENI.

The chain is built from TRBV18 and TRBJ1-2; perhaps TRBD1 as D (6 bases). This CDR3 has 15 residues. The V end was cut by 0 bases, the J end by 4 bases, with 12 bases between. CDR1 KGHSH and CDR2 LQKENI come from the germline V gene. The chain's CDR3 is CASSPPRGLSYGYTF. The CDR3 DNA is TGTGCCAGCTCACCACCGCGGGGGCTGAGCTATGGCTACACCTTC.

The chain has TRBV7-2 and TRBJ1-5; weak D call: TRBD1 (6 bases). The CDR3 contains 14 residues. Germline V gene sequence: CDR1 SGHTA, CDR2 FQGNSA. The V end was cut by 5 bases, the J end by 6 bases, with 14 bases between. CDR3 bases: TGTGCCAGCAGCCAGGGGTGGGTTAGTCAGCCCCAGCATTTT. Residues: CASSQGWVSQPQHF.

The sample holds one count of this clone. The rearrangement uses TRBV7-3 and TRBJ1-6; D is ambiguous. The V end lost 3 bases, the J end lost 11 bases, and 11 bases lay between the germline ends. This CDR3 has 13 amino acids. Germline V gives CDR1 SGHTA, CDR2 FQGTGA. The CDR3 coding sequence is TGTGCCAGCAGCTTTGGTGCGAACGCACCCCTCCACTTT. Its protein is CASSFGANAPLHF.

This clone was observed a handful of times. This sequence joins TRBV18 and TRBJ2-3, with 11 bases fitting TRBD2. The germline gives CDR1 KGHSH, CDR2 LQKENI. After removal of 0 bases from V and 1 base from J, the junction contained 0 bases not matched to a gene. The CDR3 runs 16 residues. CDR3 region: CASSPPGLAGTDTQYF. CDR3 DNA sequence: TGTGCCAGCTCACCACCGGGACTAGCGGGCACAGATACGCAGTATTTT.

This clone has more than one count but fewer than ten. The rearrangement joins TRBV7-9 to TRBJ1-1; 11 nucleotides line up with TRBD1. CDR1 is SEHNR, CDR2 FQNEAQ, per germline (reference sequence). Germline trimming cut 3 bases from V and 10 bases from J; bases unmatched to any gene: 1. The CDR3 spans 12 residues. The CDR3 is CASSFGTGGAFF. The DNA for the CDR3 is TGTGCCAGCAGCTTCGGGACAGGGGGAGCTTTCTTT.

The CDR3 DNA reads as TGTGCCAGCAGGGGCAGGGGTGGGTACGAGCAGTACTTC. Encoded protein: CASRGRGGYEQYF. The genes are TRBV6-5 and TRBJ2-7; D is possibly TRBD1 (6 bases). Trimming removed 6 bases from V and 4 bases from J, with 13 bases in between. This CDR3 contains 13 residues. From germline, CDR1 is MNHEY and CDR2 SVGAGI.

CDR3 in amino acids: CASSSRDRGWEKLFF. CDR3 DNA: TGTGCCAGCAGTTCCCGGGACAGGGGTTGGGAAAAACTGTTTTTT. The gene calls are TRBV27 and TRBJ1-4, with 10 bases fitting TRBD1. Germline V gene data show CDR1 as MNHEY and CDR2 as SMNVEV (reference sequence). The V gene end was trimmed by 4 bases and the J gene end by 8 bases; junction bases not matched to a gene: 7. The CDR3 contains 15 residues.

The chain recombines TRBV9 with TRBJ1-2; a possible D gene is TRBD1 (6 bases). V lost 4 bases, J lost 4 bases, and 17 bases lay in between. CDR1 and CDR2 (germline): SGDLS, YYNGEE. The CDR3 extends over 15 amino acids. The CDR3 DNA is TGTGCCAGCAGCCCCTCTACCGGGACACCCTATGGCTACACCTTC. Protein product: CASSPSTGTPYGYTF.

J is TRBJ2-5 and V is TRBV7-6, with a possible D match to TRBD2 (5 bases). CDR3 length equals 16 residues. The ends were cut back, 10 bases at V and 4 bases at J, with 25 bases in the middle. Germline V gene sequence: CDR1 SGHVS, CDR2 FNYEAQ. This CDR3 reads CATVKGGRVVGETQYF. CDR3 coding DNA: TGTGCCACCGTGAAGGGTGGGCGGGTTGTGGGAGAGACCCAGTACTTC.

This chain connects TRBV2 to TRBJ2-1; unclear D gene. Germline V gives CDR1 SNHLY, CDR2 FYNNEI. V was shortened by 2 bases and J by 0 bases, with 8 bases between the two germline ends. The CDR3 has 15 amino acids. The CDR3 here is CASSERPSSYNEQFF. The CDR3 nucleotides read TGTGCCAGCAGTGAACGTCCGAGCTCCTACAATGAGCAGTTCTTC.

V is TRBV9 and J is TRBJ1-1; D not certain. V was shortened by 3 bases and J by 8 bases, with 14 bases between the two germline ends. The CDR3 contains 13 residues. The germline V gene encodes CDR1 SGDLS and CDR2 YYNGEE. The CDR3 loop is CASSASTEEEAFF. CDR3 DNA sequence: TGTGCCAGCAGCGCCTCGACCGAGGAGGAAGCTTTCTTT.

The V call is TRBV7-9, the J call TRBJ1-6; 8 positions match TRBD1. Germline lookup yields CDR1 SEHNR and CDR2 FQNEAQ (reference sequence). The junction had 4 bases not matched to a gene; V was cut back by 5 bases and J by 7 bases. The CDR3 loop spans 14 amino acids. The CDR3 protein is CASSRGQGNSPLHF. In DNA, the CDR3 is TGTGCCAGCAGCCGAGGACAGGGAAATTCACCCCTCCACTTT.

V is TRBV2 and J is TRBJ1-1; D uncertain. The CDR3 length is 12 residues. Trimming took 7 bases from V and 4 from J, leaving 10 bases between them. Looked up from germline, CDR1 is SNHLY and CDR2 is FYNNEI. The CDR3: CASTGSGTEAFF. The CDR3 nucleotides are TGTGCCAGCACCGGTTCGGGCACTGAAGCTTTCTTT.

The chain couples TRBV9 to TRBJ2-7; 10 bases map to TRBD1. Trimming cost V 4 bases and J 2 bases; bases outside gene matches: 3. From germline, CDR1 is SGDLS and CDR2 YYNGEE. The CDR3 extends over 14 amino acids. CDR3 sequence (DNA): TGTGCCAGCAGCCGGGGACAGGGGACCTACGAGCAGTACTTC. This gives the protein CASSRGQGTYEQYF. The full variable domain, with the rest looked up from reference TRBV9 and TRBJ2-7, is DSGVTQTPKHLITATGQRVTLRCSPRSGDLSVYWYQQSLDQGLQFLIQYYNGEERAKGNILERFSAQQFPDLHSELNLSSLELGDSALYFCASSRGQGTYEQYFGPGTRLTVT.

This clone was observed once. The chain has TRBV3-1 (or the pseudogene TRBV3-2) and TRBJ1-2; D is uncertain. V dropped 0 bases and J dropped 5 bases, with 16 bases sitting between them. Germline CDR1 is LGHDT and CDR2 is YNNKEL (reference sequence). The CDR3 has 16 residues. The CDR3 reads CASSQDFQASLYGYTF. The CDR3 DNA sequence: TGTGCCAGCAGCCAAGATTTCCAGGCCTCTCTATATGGCTACACCTTC.

In the case of this clone: This sample includes further DNA sequences coding for the same CDR3. The chain links TRBV28 to TRBJ1-5, with D perhaps TRBD1 (5 bases). V was clipped by 5 bases and J by 1 base, with 9 bases between them. Looked up from germline, CDR1 is MDHEN and CDR2 is SYDVKM. CDR3 length equals 14 residues. The CDR3 sequence is CASSQGGSNQPQHF. The CDR3 DNA reads TGTGCCAGCAGTCAGGGAGGGAGCAATCAGCCCCAGCATTTT.

This clone was recorded a few times. The chain combines TRBV6-5 with TRBJ1-4; 11 nucleotides match TRBD1. Germline V gene lookup returns CDR1 MNHEY and CDR2 SVGAGI. The CDR3 is 13 residues long. The J segment lost 8 bases and the V segment lost 7 bases, leaving 3 bases of the junction unmatched. Here the CDR3 DNA reads TGTGCCAGCACGGGACAGGGGGGGGAAAAACTGTTTTTT. Translating it yields CASTGQGGEKLFF.

The J gene is TRBJ2-2, the V gene TRBV5-1; 7 nucleotides align to TRBD1. The CDR3 covers 15 residues. Germline V lookup: CDR1 SGHRS, CDR2 YFSETQ. V gave up 3 bases and J gave up 4 bases; unmatched junction bases: 6. The DNA of the CDR3 is TGCGCCAGCAGCTGGACAGGAGACTTCACCGGGGAGCTGTTTTTT. Protein sequence: CASSWTGDFTGELFF.

This clone has a handful of counts. The chain combines TRBV30 with TRBJ2-1, with a tentative D call TRBD2 (6 bases). This CDR3 region has 14 residues. Deletions cut 0 bases from V and 4 bases from J, with 10 bases between. Per the germline V gene, CDR1 is GTSNPN and CDR2 is SVGIG (reference sequence). The CDR3 spells CAWSVRRVYNEQFF. The CDR3 coding sequence is TGTGCCTGGAGTGTACGGAGGGTTTACAATGAGCAGTTCTTC.

The chain carries TRBV5-6 and TRBJ2-7, with 8 bases fitting TRBD2. CDR1 and CDR2 (germline): SGHDT, YYEEEE. The trim removed 6 bases at V and 4 bases at J, leaving 15 bases unmatched. The CDR3 sequence is 16 residues long. CDR3 sequence: CASNLGLQREWYEQYF. As DNA, the CDR3 is TGTGCCAGCAACCTTGGACTCCAGCGGGAGTGGTACGAGCAGTACTTC.

In its sample, this clone was seen once. The chain employs TRBV19 and TRBJ1-5, with D perhaps TRBD1 (5 bases). The CDR3 contains 16 residues. Germline loops: CDR1 LNHDA, CDR2 SQIVND (reference sequence). V was cut by 3 bases and J by 3 bases, with 15 bases left in between. This chain's CDR3 is CASSMMQGSPNQPQHF. The CDR3 DNA is TGTGCCAGTAGTATGATGCAGGGTAGTCCCAATCAGCCCCAGCATTTT.